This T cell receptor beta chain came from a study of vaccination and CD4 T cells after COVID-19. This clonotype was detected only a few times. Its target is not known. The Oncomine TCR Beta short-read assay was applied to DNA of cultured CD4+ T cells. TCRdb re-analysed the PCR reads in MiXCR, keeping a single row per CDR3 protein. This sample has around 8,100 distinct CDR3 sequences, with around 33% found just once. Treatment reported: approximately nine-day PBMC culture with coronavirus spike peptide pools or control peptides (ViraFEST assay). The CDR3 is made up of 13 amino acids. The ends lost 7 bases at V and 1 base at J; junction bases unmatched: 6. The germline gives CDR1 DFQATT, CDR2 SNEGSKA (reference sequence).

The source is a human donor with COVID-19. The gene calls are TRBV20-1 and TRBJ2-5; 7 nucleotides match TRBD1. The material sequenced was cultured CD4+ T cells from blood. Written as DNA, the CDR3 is TGCAGTGGGCGGTCAGGGGGCCAAGAGACCCAGTACTTC. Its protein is CSGRSGGQETQYF.